The rows below give T cell receptor beta chains drawn from one sample of a study of early T cells in non-severe SARS-CoV-2 infection. TCRdb itself ran the 5' RACE reads through MiXCR, one entry per CDR3 protein. The sample has 50,000 or so distinct CDR3 sequences, 12% seen once; the top ten hold 8% to 10%. The material sequenced was whole blood. Receptors originate from an adult who was a healthcare worker with PCR-confirmed SARS-CoV-2 infection or an uninfected control (not recorded which). Each CDR3 is given with its conserved first and last residue. Fields, in order: D gene, J gene, V gene, clone size, CDR3 DNA, CDR3 protein. The D gene is left open where the match is weak. Some rows mark clone size as missing; the rest say once, few, many or name a class of expanded clone.

TRBD2	TRBJ2-1	TRBV27	many	TGTGCCAGCAGTGCAACTAGCGGGAGAGGCTACAATGAGCAGTTCTTC	CASSATSGRGYNEQFF
.	TRBJ2-5	TRBV3-1	.	TGTGCCAGCAGAACGGGCCCGGCGGAGACCCAGTACTTC	CASRTGPAETQYF
.	TRBJ1-3	TRBV29-1	.	TGCAGCGTTGATGAAAACACCATATATTTT	CSVDENTIYF
.	TRBJ2-5	TRBV20-1	many	TGCAGTGCTGGGGGAGCAGTGGAGACCCAGTACTTC	CSAGGAVETQYF
.	TRBJ1-5	TRBV20-1	few	TGCAGTGCTACCCCCATGGGGGACAATCAGCCCCAGCATTTT	CSATPMGDNQPQHF
.	TRBJ2-7	TRBV28	few	TGTGCCAGCAGTTTAGGGCTGGGGGGCGAGCAGTACTTC	CASSLGLGGEQYF
.	TRBJ2-7	TRBV30	many	TGTGCCTGGAGTTCAAGGTACGAGCAGTACTTC	CAWSSRYEQYF
.	TRBJ2-6	TRBV6-5	few	TGTGCCAGCAGAGTCGGCTCTGGGGCCAACGTCCTGACTTTC	CASRVGSGANVLTF
.	TRBJ1-6	TRBV4-2	many	TGTGCCAGCACGCCGTCCAGGGCGGAACGTAATTCACCCCTCCACTTT	CASTPSRAERNSPLHF
.	TRBJ2-5	TRBV28	.	TGTGCCAGCAGTTTCCCCGGACAGATAGAGACCCAGTACTTC	CASSFPGQIETQYF
.	TRBJ2-5	TRBV29-1	many	TGCAGCGTTGAAGGCAAGGGGATGGAGACCCAGTACTTC	CSVEGKGMETQYF
TRBD2	TRBJ2-1	TRBV19	few	TGTGCCAGTACCCCCACTAGCGGGAGGGATCGGAGCTCCTACAATGAGCAGTTCTTC	CASTPTSGRDRSSYNEQFF
.	TRBJ2-1	TRBV11-3	few	TGTGCCAGCAGCCCCCAACACCAAGGGTTCGATGAGCAGTTCTTC	CASSPQHQGFDEQFF
TRBD2	TRBJ2-1	TRBV2	many	TGTGCCAGCAGGCCCGGACTAGCGGGAGGGAACAATGAGCAGTTCTTC	CASRPGLAGGNNEQFF
.	TRBJ1-1	TRBV27	many	TGTGCCAGCAGTGCAGGACTGAAGAACACTGAAGCTTTCTTT	CASSAGLKNTEAFF
TRBD1	TRBJ1-2	TRBV7-9	.	TGTGCCAGCAGCTTAAAGGGGGCAGATGGCTACACCTTC	CASSLKGADGYTF
.	TRBJ2-7	TRBV24-1	few	TGTGCCACCAGTGATCCCGTTTTGGACGAGCAGTACTTC	CATSDPVLDEQYF
.	TRBJ2-3	TRBV24-1	.	TGTGGCACCAGTGATTTTGGGGTGGCAGCTAGCACAGATACGCAGTATTTT	CGTSDFGVAASTDTQYF
.	TRBJ1-1	TRBV20-1	many	TGCAGTGCTAGAGGGGGCAGGGTTTGGGGCACTGAAGCTTTCTTT	CSARGGRVWGTEAFF